The 24 T cell receptor beta chains given below trace back to one sample, sequenced in a study of shared clonotypes between healthy human individuals. Produced via immunoSEQ multiplex PCR; TCRdb's table is partial and in-frame only. This sample has 180,000 or so clones, with about 93% found just once. Input material: naive CD4+ T cells sorted from blood. Described subset: CD45RA+ positively selected. These receptors were taken from a woman aged 25-40 years in good health.

The chain uses TRBV5-1 and TRBJ2-2; TRBD1 or TRBD2 may be the D gene (5 bases each). Germline V gene data show CDR1 as SGHRS and CDR2 as YFSETQ. The CDR3 extends over 15 amino acids. Trimming cost V 4 bases and J 2 bases, with 12 bases left between them. The CDR3 sequence: CASSPGTVNTGELFF. The CDR3 DNA reads TGCGCCAGCAGCCCGGGGACGGTTAACACCGGGGAGCTGTTTTTT. Looking up the rest from reference TRBV5-1 and TRBJ2-2 gives the full variable domain: KAGVTQTPRYLIKTRGQQVTLSCSPISGHRSVSWYQQTPGQGLQFLFEYFSETQRNKGNFPGRFSGRQFSNSRSEMNVSTLELGDSALYLCASSPGTVNTGELFFGEGSRLTVL.

This chain joins TRBV28 and TRBJ1-4, with a tentative D call TRBD1 (6 bases). Trimming took 10 bases from V and 5 from J, leaving 20 bases between them. This CDR3 has 15 amino acids. Looked up from germline, CDR1 is MDHEN and CDR2 is SYDVKM. DNA of the CDR3: TGTGCCACCACTTATGGGGGGCGCAGGAATGAAAAACTGTTTTTT. Encoded protein: CATTYGGRRNEKLFF.

The chain combines TRBV2 with TRBJ2-5; tentative D call: TRBD1 (6 bases). From germline, CDR1 is SNHLY and CDR2 FYNNEI. This CDR3 has 14 residues. The V end lost 1 base, the J end lost 11 bases, and 17 bases lay between the germline ends. CDR3 sequence (DNA): TGTGCCAGCAGTGAAGATGTCAGGGGTCGTGAGCAGTACTTC. The encoded protein is CASSEDVRGREQYF.

The table lists this clone with a few counts. This chain joins TRBV25-1 and TRBJ2-7; perhaps D is TRBD1 or TRBD2 (5 bases each). Trimming removed 4 bases from V and 6 bases from J, with 16 bases in between. Germline lookup yields CDR1 MGHDK and CDR2 SYGVNS. The CDR3 has 14 residues. The DNA for the CDR3 is TGTGCCAGCAGTGGCCCGGGACGGAGAGGCGAGCAGTACTTC. Protein: CASSGPGRRGEQYF.

This chain links TRBV2 with TRBJ2-7; TRBD2 agrees at 7 bases. Trimming removed 8 bases from V and 3 bases from J; junction bases left unmatched: 4. CDR3 length equals 12 residues. Germline values: CDR1 SNHLY, CDR2 FYNNEI. The CDR3 sequence: CASGGRDYEQYF. The CDR3 region has the DNA TGTGCCAGCGGAGGGAGGGACTACGAGCAGTACTTC.

This rearrangement joins TRBV18 to TRBJ2-5, with 12 nucleotides matching TRBD1. The end of the DNA is better explained by TRBJ2-7, so the J call may be wrong. The CDR3 contains 15 residues. Germline assignment: CDR1 KGHSH and CDR2 LQKENI. The CDR3 reads CASSDAGQGAYEQYF. As DNA, the CDR3 is TGTGCCAGCTCTGACGCGGGACAGGGGGCGTACGAGCAGTACTTC.

The V and J genes are TRBV6-6 and TRBJ2-7; possibly TRBD1 or TRBD2 for D (5 bases each). Germline V gene lookup returns CDR1 MNHNY and CDR2 SVGAGI (reference sequence). V was clipped by 7 bases and J by 3 bases, with 13 bases between them. This CDR3 is built from 13 residues. CDR3 protein: CASTPGTGYEQYF. CDR3 DNA: TGTGCCAGCACCCCTGGGACCGGCTACGAGCAGTACTTC.

V and J are TRBV2 and TRBJ1-2, with 12 nucleotides matching TRBD1. The CDR3 covers 15 residues. V lost 5 bases and J lost 4; bases outside the gene matches: 5. Germline CDR1 and CDR2: SNHLY and FYNNEI. CDR3 sequence (DNA): TGTGCCAGCAGTTTTGGGACAGGGGGCGGCTATGGCTACACCTTC. Encoded protein: CASSFGTGGGYGYTF.

The chain is built from TRBV5-3 and TRBJ1-2; D remains ambiguous. TRBV5-3 qualifies as an ORF whose function is uncertain. The V end was cut by 2 bases, the J end by 5 bases, with 19 bases between. The CDR3 runs 16 residues. DNA of the CDR3: TGTGCCAGAAGCTTAACCGGTGTGGCAGGTCGGTATGGCTACACCTTC. Translating it yields CARSLTGVAGRYGYTF.

This clone was detected only a few times. The J gene is TRBJ2-7, the V gene TRBV5-4; 12 nucleotides line up with TRBD2. V dropped 4 bases and J dropped 4; count of bases not matched to a gene: 3. Germline CDR1 reads SGHNT; CDR2 reads YYREEE (reference sequence). The CDR3 has 14 amino acids. CDR3 sequence reads: CASSEGLAGYEQYF. The CDR3, as DNA: TGTGCCAGCAGCGAGGGACTAGCGGGTTACGAGCAGTACTTC.

The V call is TRBV2, the J call TRBJ1-3; D not certain. Trimming stripped 6 bases from V and 4 bases from J, with 13 bases between. The germline V gene encodes CDR1 SNHLY and CDR2 FYNNEI. The CDR3 loop spans 14 amino acids. In DNA, the CDR3 is TGTGCCAGCAGCTCCTTACCATGGGGAAACACCATATATTTT. As protein: CASSSLPWGNTIYF.

This chain uses TRBV18 with TRBJ2-1, with no clear D. Germline V lookup: CDR1 KGHSH, CDR2 LQKENI. The CDR3 is made up of 17 amino acids. The germline V and J ends were trimmed by 6 bases and 0 bases, with 18 bases remaining between them. The CDR3 protein is CASSTSSRPSSYNEQFF. The CDR3 DNA sequence: TGTGCCAGCTCCACCTCCTCGCGCCCAAGCTCCTACAATGAGCAGTTCTTC.

CDR3 nucleotide sequence: TGCGCCAGCAGCCTCCGGGACAGGGGGTACGAGCAGTACTTC. Its translation: CASSLRDRGYEQYF. The V gene is TRBV4-1, the J gene TRBJ2-5; 11 bases match TRBD1. The J call is uncertain, as TRBJ2-7 better fits the DNA end. The germline V gene has CDR1 MGHRA and CDR2 YSYEKL. The CDR3 has 14 residues.

This sequence joins TRBV9 and TRBJ1-2; D gene unclear. CDR1 is SGDLS and CDR2 is YYNGEE in the germline V gene. CDR3 length equals 15 residues. With 4 bases removed from V and 4 bases from J, the gap between germline ends came to 17 bases. CDR3 nucleotides: TGTGCCAGCAGCAAAAGGGATACCTCAGTCTATGGCTACACCTTC. Protein sequence: CASSKRDTSVYGYTF.

This chain uses TRBV28 with TRBJ1-1, with TRBD1 identical over 7 bases. The CDR3 is made up of 12 amino acids. Trimming removed 5 bases from V and 9 bases from J; junction bases left unmatched: 6. Per the germline V gene, CDR1 is MDHEN and CDR2 is SYDVKM. CDR3 sequence (DNA): TGTGCCAGCAGTGGCGACAGGGTTAAAGCTTTCTTT. Amino acid sequence: CASSGDRVKAFF.

This clone was seen once. V gene TRBV19 combines with J gene TRBJ2-2, with D possibly called TRBD1 or TRBD2 (6 bases each). Germline values: CDR1 LNHDA, CDR2 SQIVND (reference sequence). V was trimmed by 7 bases and J by 7 bases, leaving 13 bases between them. The CDR3 is 13 amino acids. In DNA, the CDR3 is TGTGCCAGTACTAGGGGGGATTACGGGGAGCTGTTTTTT. Protein product: CASTRGDYGELFF.

This sequence joins TRBV25-1 and TRBJ1-1; no reliable D call. The CDR3 spans 13 residues. Trimming removed 6 bases from V and 0 bases from J, with 8 bases in between. Germline CDR1 is MGHDK and CDR2 is SYGVNS. For the CDR3, the DNA is TGTGCCAGCAGCGCCCCCGTGAACACTGAAGCTTTCTTT. It encodes CASSAPVNTEAFF.

This clone has a single count. This chain connects TRBV28 to TRBJ1-5; D gene ambiguous. Per germline, CDR1 MDHEN and CDR2 SYDVKM. CDR3 length: 13 residues. The V end was cut by 7 bases, the J end by 0 bases, with 7 bases between. The CDR3 spells CASKADSNQPQHF. The DNA of the CDR3 is TGTGCCAGCAAGGCAGATAGCAATCAGCCCCAGCATTTT. The variable domain in full, with the rest retrieved from reference TRBV28 and TRBJ1-5, is DVKVTQSSRYLVKRTGEKVFLECVQDMDHENMFWYRQDPGLGLRLIYFSYDVKMKEKGDIPEGYSVSREKKERFSLILESASTNQTSMYLCASKADSNQPQHFGDGTRLSIL.

The chain is built from TRBV11-2 and TRBJ2-5, with a weak D call TRBD2 (6 bases). The end of the DNA is better explained by TRBJ2-7, so the J call may be wrong. This CDR3 has 16 amino acids. CDR1 and CDR2 (germline): SGHAT, FQNNGV. The CDR3 loop is CASSALTSQRGYEQYF. The CDR3 DNA sequence: TGTGCCAGCAGCGCCTTGACTAGTCAGAGGGGATACGAGCAGTACTTC.

The chain combines TRBV4-1 with TRBJ1-1; D not resolved. The CDR3 sequence is 15 residues long. V was clipped by 4 bases and J by 0 bases, with 12 bases between them. Germline loops: CDR1 MGHRA, CDR2 YSYEKL. The CDR3 is CASSRGPLMNTEAFF. The CDR3 coding sequence is TGCGCCAGCAGCCGCGGTCCGTTAATGAACACTGAAGCTTTCTTT.

This clone was seen once. The chain combines TRBV10-3 with TRBJ1-1; no clear D. Trimming took 0 bases from V and 5 from J, leaving 13 bases between them. Germline lookup yields CDR1 ENHRY and CDR2 SYGVKD. The CDR3 totals 15 residues. The CDR3 here is CAISESEKGSTEAFF. In DNA form, the CDR3 reads TGTGCCATCAGTGAGTCCGAAAAAGGGTCAACTGAAGCTTTCTTT.

The table lists this clone with a few counts. The chain carries TRBV7-9 and TRBJ1-2; perhaps TRBD1 as D (5 bases). In germline, CDR1 is SEHNR, CDR2 FQNEAQ (reference sequence). This CDR3 comprises 14 residues. V was trimmed by 1 base and J by 8 bases, leaving 14 bases between them. The CDR3 nucleotides read TGTGCCAGCAGCTTAGGAGGACTAGGGGCAGGCTACACCTTC. This translates into CASSLGGLGAGYTF.

For this clone: Other DNA sequences of this sample code for an identical CDR3. The chain is built from TRBV5-1 and TRBJ2-7; 8 bases match TRBD2. Per germline, CDR1 SGHRS and CDR2 YFSETQ. CDR3 length: 15 residues. The trim removed 1 base at V and 0 bases at J, leaving 3 bases unmatched. The CDR3 nucleotides read TGCGCCAGCAGCTTGACTAGCGGTTCCTCCTACGAGCAGTACTTC. Translated: CASSLTSGSSYEQYF.

The chain couples TRBV28 to TRBJ1-3; weak D call: TRBD1 (6 bases). CDR3 length equals 17 residues. Between the trimmed V and J ends, which lost 4 bases and 3 bases, there was a span of 19 bases. Germline V gene data show CDR1 as MDHEN and CDR2 as SYDVKM. The CDR3 loop reads CASSSGGTGLDGNTIYF. CDR3 sequence (DNA): TGTGCCAGCAGTTCGGGGGGAACAGGGTTGGATGGAAACACCATATATTTT.